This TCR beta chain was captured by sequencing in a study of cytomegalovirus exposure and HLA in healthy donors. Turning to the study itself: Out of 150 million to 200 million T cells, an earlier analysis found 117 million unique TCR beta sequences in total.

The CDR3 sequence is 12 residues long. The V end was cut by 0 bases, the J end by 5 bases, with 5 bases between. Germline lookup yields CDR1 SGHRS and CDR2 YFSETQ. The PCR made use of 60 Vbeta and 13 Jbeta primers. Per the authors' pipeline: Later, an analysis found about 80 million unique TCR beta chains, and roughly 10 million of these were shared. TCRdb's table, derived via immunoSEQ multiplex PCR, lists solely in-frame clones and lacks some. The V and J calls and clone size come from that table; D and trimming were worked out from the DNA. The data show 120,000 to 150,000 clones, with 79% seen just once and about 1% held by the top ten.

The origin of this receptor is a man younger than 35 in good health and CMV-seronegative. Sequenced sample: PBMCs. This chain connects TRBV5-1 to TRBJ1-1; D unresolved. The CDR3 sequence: CASSLGQTEAFF. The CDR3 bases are TGCGCCAGCAGCTTGGGTCAAACTGAAGCTTTCTTT. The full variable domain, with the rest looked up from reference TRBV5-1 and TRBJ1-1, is KAGVTQTPRYLIKTRGQQVTLSCSPISGHRSVSWYQQTPGQGLQFLFEYFSETQRNKGNFPGRFSGRQFSNSRSEMNVSTLELGDSALYLCASSLGQTEAFFGQGTRLTVV.